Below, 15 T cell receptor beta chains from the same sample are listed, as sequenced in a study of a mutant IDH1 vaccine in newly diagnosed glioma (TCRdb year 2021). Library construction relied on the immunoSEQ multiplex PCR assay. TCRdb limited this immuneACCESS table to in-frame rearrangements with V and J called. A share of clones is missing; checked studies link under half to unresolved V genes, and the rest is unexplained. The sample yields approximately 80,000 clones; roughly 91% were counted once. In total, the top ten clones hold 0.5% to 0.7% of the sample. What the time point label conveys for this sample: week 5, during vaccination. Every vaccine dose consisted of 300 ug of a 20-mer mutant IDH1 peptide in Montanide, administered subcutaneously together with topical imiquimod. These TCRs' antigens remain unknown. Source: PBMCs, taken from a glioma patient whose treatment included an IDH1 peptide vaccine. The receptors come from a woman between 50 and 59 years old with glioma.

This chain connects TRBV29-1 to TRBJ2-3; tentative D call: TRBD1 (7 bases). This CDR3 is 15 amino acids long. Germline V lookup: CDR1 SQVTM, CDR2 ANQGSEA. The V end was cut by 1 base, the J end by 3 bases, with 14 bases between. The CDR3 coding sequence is TGCAGCGTTGAAGGCTTCGCGGGACAGACAGATACGCAGTATTTT. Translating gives CSVEGFAGQTDTQYF.

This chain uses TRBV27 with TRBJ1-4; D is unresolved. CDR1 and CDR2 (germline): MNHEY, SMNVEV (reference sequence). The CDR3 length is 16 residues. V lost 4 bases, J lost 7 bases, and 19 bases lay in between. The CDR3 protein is CASSSVLRDVGEKLFF. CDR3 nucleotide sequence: TGTGCCAGCAGTTCCGTCCTCCGTGATGTGGGTGAAAAACTGTTTTTT.

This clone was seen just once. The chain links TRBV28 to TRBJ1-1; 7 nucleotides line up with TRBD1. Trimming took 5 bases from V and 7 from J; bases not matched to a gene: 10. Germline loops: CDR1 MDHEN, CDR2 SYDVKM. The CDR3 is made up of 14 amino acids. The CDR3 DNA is TGTGCCAGCAGTACGGGCGGAGGGGGCGGTGAAGCTTTCTTT. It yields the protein CASSTGGGGGEAFF.

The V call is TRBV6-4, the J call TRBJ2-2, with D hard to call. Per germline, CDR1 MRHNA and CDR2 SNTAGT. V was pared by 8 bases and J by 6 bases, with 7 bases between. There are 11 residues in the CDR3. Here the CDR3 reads CASRAAGELFF. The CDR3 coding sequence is TGTGCCAGCCGAGCCGCCGGGGAGCTGTTTTTT.

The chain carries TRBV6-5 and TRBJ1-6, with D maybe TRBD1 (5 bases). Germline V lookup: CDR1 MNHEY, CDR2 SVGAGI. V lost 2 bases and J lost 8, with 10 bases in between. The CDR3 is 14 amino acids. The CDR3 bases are TGTGCCAGCAGTTACCAGGGAGTCGATTCACCCCTCCACTTT. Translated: CASSYQGVDSPLHF.

The DNA for the CDR3 is TGTGCCACCAGCCCAGGTCCGGGGGCGAGCACAGATACGCAGTATTTT. It translates to CATSPGPGASTDTQYF. The V gene is TRBV15, the J gene TRBJ2-3; D assignment may be TRBD1 or TRBD2 (6 bases each). CDR3 length: 16 residues. Between the trimmed V and J ends, which lost 5 bases and 0 bases, there was a span of 15 bases. Germline CDR1 LNHNV, CDR2 YYDKDF (reference sequence).

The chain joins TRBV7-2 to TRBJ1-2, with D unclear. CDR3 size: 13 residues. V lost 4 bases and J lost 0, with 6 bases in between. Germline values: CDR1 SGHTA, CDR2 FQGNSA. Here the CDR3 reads CASSSSTNYGYTF. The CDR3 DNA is TGTGCCAGCAGCTCCAGCACTAACTATGGCTACACCTTC.

Here the CDR3 DNA reads TGTGCCAGCAGCCCCCGCGAAGGGTTGGAACCTGAAGCTTTCTTT. Protein product: CASSPREGLEPEAFF. The chain combines TRBV7-2 with TRBJ1-1, with D hard to call. CDR3 length equals 15 residues. Trimming took off 5 bases at V and 6 bases at J, with 19 bases between the two ends. In germline, CDR1 is SGHTA, CDR2 FQGNSA. Supplemented by reference TRBV7-2 and TRBJ1-1, the full variable domain reads GAGVSQSPSNKVTEKGKDVELRCDPISGHTALYWYRQSLGQGLEFLIYFQGNSAPDKSGLPSDRFSAERTGGSVSTLTIQRTQQEDSAVYLCASSPREGLEPEAFFGQGTRLTVV.

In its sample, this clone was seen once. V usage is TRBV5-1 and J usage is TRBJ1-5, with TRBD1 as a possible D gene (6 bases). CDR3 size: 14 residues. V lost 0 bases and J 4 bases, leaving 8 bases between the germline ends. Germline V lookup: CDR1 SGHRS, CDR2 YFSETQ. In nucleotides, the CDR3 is TGCGCCAGCAGCTTGGGGGACACAAATCAGCCCCAGCATTTT. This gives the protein CASSLGDTNQPQHF.

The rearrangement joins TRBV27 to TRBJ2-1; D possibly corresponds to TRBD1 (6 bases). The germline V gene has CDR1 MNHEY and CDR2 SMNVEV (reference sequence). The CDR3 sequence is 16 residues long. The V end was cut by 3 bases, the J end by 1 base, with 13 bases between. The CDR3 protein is CASSFFGTKSYNEQFF. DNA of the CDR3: TGTGCCAGCAGTTTCTTCGGGACAAAATCCTACAATGAGCAGTTCTTC.

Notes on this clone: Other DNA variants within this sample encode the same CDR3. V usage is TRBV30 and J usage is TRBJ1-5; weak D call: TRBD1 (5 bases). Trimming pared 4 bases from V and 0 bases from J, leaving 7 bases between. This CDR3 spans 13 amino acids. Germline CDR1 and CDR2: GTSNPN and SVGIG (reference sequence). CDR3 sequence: CAWTTDSNQPQHF. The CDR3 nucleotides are TGTGCCTGGACGACAGATAGCAATCAGCCCCAGCATTTT.

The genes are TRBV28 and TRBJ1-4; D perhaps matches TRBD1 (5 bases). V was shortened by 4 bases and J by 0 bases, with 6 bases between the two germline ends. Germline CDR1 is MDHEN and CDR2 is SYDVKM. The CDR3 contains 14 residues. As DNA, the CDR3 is TGTGCCAGCAGTTCGGGGGCAACTAATGAAAAACTGTTTTTT. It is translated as CASSSGATNEKLFF.

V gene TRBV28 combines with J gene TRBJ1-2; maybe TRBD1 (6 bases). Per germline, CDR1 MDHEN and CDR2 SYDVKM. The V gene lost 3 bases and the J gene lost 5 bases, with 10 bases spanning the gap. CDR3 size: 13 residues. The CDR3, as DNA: TGTGCCAGCAGTTTCGGGGGCGATTATGGCTACACCTTC. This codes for CASSFGGDYGYTF.

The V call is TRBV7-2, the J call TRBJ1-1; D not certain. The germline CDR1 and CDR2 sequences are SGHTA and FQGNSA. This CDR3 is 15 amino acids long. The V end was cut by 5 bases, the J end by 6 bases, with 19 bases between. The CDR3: CASSVVQGISAEAFF. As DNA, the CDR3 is TGTGCCAGCAGCGTAGTCCAAGGGATTTCGGCTGAAGCTTTCTTT.

DNA of the CDR3: TGCGCCAGCAGCTTGGCCGGGCCACCGACTGAAGCTTTCTTT. It yields the protein CASSLAGPPTEAFF. The genes are TRBV5-1 and TRBJ1-1; no reliable D call. Trimming took off 0 bases at V and 5 bases at J, with 11 bases between the two ends. The CDR3 is made up of 14 amino acids. Germline values: CDR1 SGHRS, CDR2 YFSETQ.